The sequence of this T cell receptor beta chain was determined in a study of T cell responses to AZD1222 COVID-19 vaccine. The method was immunoSEQ multiplex PCR; TCRdb's version includes in-frame clones alone and lacks a portion of them. The table records about 130,000 clones, 86% of them present only once. The ends were cut back, 3 bases at V and 1 base at J, with 23 bases in the middle. This CDR3 contains 18 residues. The germline gives CDR1 SGHRS, CDR2 YFSETQ. Ten or more counts support this clone. V is TRBV5-1 and J is TRBJ2-7, with a tentative D call TRBD1 (6 bases). The receptor was derived from an adult in good health. Here the sequenced sample was peripheral blood, taken on day 0 of AZD1222 vaccination. CDR3 in DNA: TGCGCCAGCAGCTGGAATCGGGACACAGGGCTGCCTTCCTACGAGCAGTACTTC. Protein product: CASSWNRDTGLPSYEQYF.